The 26 T cell receptor beta chains given below trace back to one sample, sequenced in a study of cytomegalovirus exposure and HLA in healthy donors. 60 Vbeta and 13 Jbeta primers were used in PCR. Clones were read by immunoSEQ multiplex PCR, and TCRdb kept only the in-frame ones, dropping some. The table records about 190,000 clones, nearly 80% of them present only once. Sequences were obtained from PBMCs. These receptors were collected from a woman aged 25 to 39 in good health and CMV-seropositive.

The rearrangement joins TRBV2 to TRBJ2-2; TRBD2 matches 9 bases. The V gene end was trimmed by 7 bases and the J gene end by 3 bases; junction bases not matched to a gene: 6. The CDR3 consists of 15 residues. The V gene's germline CDR1 is SNHLY and CDR2 FYNNEI. The CDR3 loop reads CASKTPSGDTGELFF. The CDR3 coding sequence is TGTGCCAGCAAAACCCCTAGCGGGGACACCGGGGAGCTGTTTTTT.

The V and J genes are TRBV7-9 and TRBJ2-7, with unresolved D. Germline V gene data show CDR1 as SEHNR and CDR2 as FQNEAQ (reference sequence). Trimming removed 0 bases at V and 12 bases at J, with 9 bases between. CDR3 length: 11 amino acids. CDR3 amino acids: CASSLAGKWYF. The CDR3 coding sequence is TGTGCCAGCAGCTTAGCTGGCAAGTGGTACTTC.

V usage is TRBV2 and J usage is TRBJ1-6; D not certain. The CDR3 covers 13 residues. Germline CDR1 is SNHLY and CDR2 is FYNNEI. Trimming removed 7 bases at V and 5 bases at J, with 9 bases between. For the CDR3, the DNA is TGTGCCAGCATAAAATTCGATAATTCACCCCTCCACTTT. The encoded protein is CASIKFDNSPLHF. Full variable domain (remainder filled in from reference TRBV2 and TRBJ1-6): EPEVTQTPSHQVTQMGQEVILRCVPISNHLYFYWYRQILGQKVEFLVSFYNNEISEKSEIFDDQFSVERPDGSNFTLKIRSTKLEDSAMYFCASIKFDNSPLHFGNGTRLTVT.

The chain links TRBV18 to TRBJ1-2, with 7 bases that match TRBD1. The germline V gene encodes CDR1 KGHSH and CDR2 LQKENI. The CDR3 spans 16 residues. With V trimmed by 0 bases and J by 6 bases, 10 bases remained unmatched. The CDR3 sequence is CASSPPSRGAKDGYTF. The DNA for the CDR3 is TGTGCCAGCTCACCACCGTCCAGGGGGGCGAAGGATGGCTACACCTTC.

This rearrangement joins TRBV5-4 to TRBJ2-1; the D gene is possibly TRBD1 (6 bases). Germline CDR1 is SGHNT and CDR2 is YYREEE (reference sequence). Trimming removed 2 bases at V and 8 bases at J, with 14 bases between. The CDR3 contains 14 residues. The CDR3 DNA sequence: TGTGCCAGCAGCTTTGGGGGCCCTCTTTATGAGCAGTTCTTC. Protein sequence: CASSFGGPLYEQFF.

This chain connects TRBV10-3 to TRBJ2-1; the D is unclear. Germline CDR1 is ENHRY and CDR2 is SYGVKD. V lost 8 bases to trimming and J lost 7 bases, with 9 bases between them. The CDR3 runs to 11 residues. CDR3 loop: CAIGAGNEQFF. CDR3 sequence (DNA): TGTGCCATCGGTGCCGGGAATGAGCAGTTCTTC.

This rearrangement joins TRBV5-6 to TRBJ2-7, with D perhaps matching TRBD1 (6 bases). This CDR3 is 15 amino acids long. Germline V gene lookup returns CDR1 SGHDT and CDR2 YYEEEE. Trimming shortened V by 0 bases and J by 4 bases, and 14 bases separated the two germline ends. As DNA, the CDR3 is TGTGCCAGCAGCTTGGCAGGGGCGGAGGCGTACGAGCAGTACTTC. Its translation: CASSLAGAEAYEQYF.

The rearrangement links TRBV6-5 to TRBJ2-7, with D maybe TRBD1 (6 bases). This CDR3 contains 15 residues. The germline CDR1 and CDR2 sequences are MNHEY and SVGAGI. Trimming cost V 2 bases and J 6 bases, with 17 bases left between them. In DNA form, the CDR3 reads TGTGCCAGCAGTTACGCCCTACAGGGTTTCGGCGAGCAGTACTTC. As protein: CASSYALQGFGEQYF.

This chain links TRBV15 with TRBJ1-2; D remains ambiguous. The V end was cut by 5 bases, the J end by 1 base, with 11 bases between. The CDR3 covers 14 residues. Germline CDR1 reads LNHNV; CDR2 reads YYDKDF (reference sequence). The CDR3 here is CATSPREYNYGYTF. CDR3 bases: TGTGCCACCAGCCCAAGGGAGTATAACTATGGCTACACCTTC.

J is TRBJ1-2 and V is TRBV27, with 7 bases aligning to TRBD1. The CDR3 is 15 residues long. Germline CDR1 MNHEY, CDR2 SMNVEV (reference sequence). The junction had 10 bases not matched to a gene; V was cut back by 5 bases and J by 4 bases. Here the CDR3 reads CASSLNPGQLYGYTF. The CDR3 nucleotides read TGTGCCAGCAGTCTAAATCCGGGACAGCTCTATGGCTACACCTTC.

This clone ranks as medium-sized. The V and J genes are TRBV10-3 and TRBJ2-1, with TRBD1 as a possible D gene (5 bases). The length of the CDR3 is 13 residues. Germline V lookup: CDR1 ENHRY, CDR2 SYGVKD. Between the trimmed V and J ends, which lost 9 bases and 3 bases, there was a span of 12 bases. CDR3 loop: CAISPTDYNEQFF. Here the CDR3 DNA reads TGTGCCATTTCTCCGACAGACTACAATGAGCAGTTCTTC.

The gene calls are TRBV5-1 and TRBJ2-5; perhaps TRBD2 as D (6 bases). The CDR3 has 14 residues. Trimming left V 6 bases short and J 2 bases short, with 14 bases between. The germline CDR1 and CDR2 sequences are SGHRS and YFSETQ. The CDR3 loop is CASTNPGVQETQYF. The CDR3 nucleotides are TGCGCCAGCACAAATCCGGGGGTTCAAGAGACCCAGTACTTC.

A single count supports this clone. The chain joins TRBV14 to TRBJ2-1; possible D gene TRBD2, 5 bases. In germline, CDR1 is SGHDN, CDR2 FVKESK. CDR3 length equals 12 residues. V lost 1 base and J 12 bases, leaving 10 bases between the germline ends. This chain's CDR3 is CASSQGRGRQFF. DNA for the CDR3: TGTGCCAGCAGCCAAGGTCGAGGGAGGCAGTTCTTC.

This clone was picked up a small number of times. This chain joins TRBV4-1 and TRBJ2-3; TRBD2 matches 11 bases. Germline V gene data show CDR1 as MGHRA and CDR2 as YSYEKL. The CDR3 contains 14 residues. Trimming at V came to 1 base and at J to 8 bases, leaving 2 bases not matched to a gene. The CDR3 region is CASSQGLAGTTQYF. DNA for the CDR3: TGCGCCAGCAGCCAAGGACTAGCGGGGACTACGCAGTATTTT.

The chain is built from TRBV19 and TRBJ2-1, with 9 bases that match TRBD2. Losses at the gene ends were 6 bases for V and 7 bases for J; bases not matched to a gene: 7. The CDR3 is 14 residues long. The V gene's germline CDR1 is LNHDA and CDR2 SQIVND (reference sequence). CDR3 sequence: CASRGSSGRNEQFF. DNA of the CDR3: TGTGCCAGTAGAGGTAGTAGCGGGAGAAATGAGCAGTTCTTC.

The chain has TRBV7-9 and TRBJ2-1, with 9 nucleotides matching TRBD1. The CDR3 is 17 residues long. The ends lost 5 bases at V and 9 bases at J; junction bases unmatched: 17. Germline CDR1 SEHNR, CDR2 FQNEAQ (reference sequence). The CDR3 region is CASSPWVGTGPTSEQFF. The CDR3 coding sequence is TGTGCCAGCAGCCCCTGGGTCGGGACAGGGCCAACAAGTGAGCAGTTCTTC.

The chain combines TRBV9 with TRBJ2-1; 9 nucleotides agree with TRBD1. The CDR3 contains 15 residues. Germline CDR1 SGDLS, CDR2 YYNGEE. J gave up 1 base and V 3 bases, and 2 bases lay outside the gene matches. The CDR3 DNA is TGTGCCAGCAGCGCCGGGACAGGGTCCTACAATGAGCAGTTCTTC. Translated, it gives CASSAGTGSYNEQFF.

The chain recombines TRBV7-9 with TRBJ1-3; D gene ambiguous. Germline CDR1 and CDR2: SEHNR and FQNEAQ (reference sequence). V was pared by 5 bases and J by 0 bases, with 20 bases between. This CDR3 comprises 18 residues. The CDR3 spells CASSLSGLARPSGNTIYF. The CDR3 DNA follows: TGTGCCAGCAGCCTAAGTGGATTGGCCAGGCCCTCTGGAAACACCATATATTTT.

The V call is TRBV6-6, the J call TRBJ2-5; D is possibly TRBD1 (6 bases). There are 14 residues in the CDR3. Trimming shortened V by 5 bases and J by 1 base, and 11 bases separated the two germline ends. CDR1 is MNHNY, CDR2 SVGAGI, per germline (reference sequence). This CDR3 reads CASSPPGVQETQYF. CDR3 coding DNA: TGTGCCAGCAGTCCCCCAGGGGTCCAAGAGACCCAGTACTTC.

The chain has TRBV6-1 and TRBJ2-2; weak D call: TRBD1 (6 bases). The V end was cut by 1 base, the J end by 6 bases, with 12 bases between. From germline, CDR1 is MNHNS and CDR2 SASEGT. The CDR3 is 15 residues long. The CDR3 loop is CASSEGTRGSGELFF. The DNA for the CDR3 is TGTGCCAGCAGTGAAGGAACCAGGGGATCCGGGGAGCTGTTTTTT.

This chain uses TRBV2 with TRBJ1-5; D may be TRBD1 (5 bases). Trimming removed 3 bases at V and 6 bases at J, with 18 bases between. This CDR3 region has 16 residues. Per germline, CDR1 SNHLY and CDR2 FYNNEI. The CDR3 region is CASSDALGGIFQPQHF. CDR3 in DNA: TGTGCCAGCAGTGATGCTCTGGGGGGAATATTTCAGCCCCAGCATTTT.

Concerning this clone itself: The same CDR3 also results from other DNA sequences found in this sample. The genes are TRBV6-5 and TRBJ2-6, with D possibly being TRBD2 (6 bases). V shed 3 bases and J shed 7 bases, with 16 bases lying between them. Germline assignment: CDR1 MNHEY and CDR2 SVGAGI. The CDR3 extends over 16 amino acids. CDR3 loop: CASSYFAGSGANVLTF. As DNA, the CDR3 is TGTGCCAGCAGTTATTTCGCGGGTAGCGGAGCCAACGTCCTGACTTTC.

This chain connects TRBV6-4 to TRBJ1-1; the D is unclear. V lost 6 bases to trimming and J lost 4 bases, with 12 bases between them. Germline V gene lookup returns CDR1 MRHNA and CDR2 SNTAGT. The CDR3 is 13 residues long. In DNA, the CDR3 is TGTGCCAGCAGATTCTCGGGATCCACTGAAGCTTTCTTT. Amino acids: CASRFSGSTEAFF.

The chain joins TRBV5-6 to TRBJ1-1, with a possible D match to TRBD1 (6 bases). The V and J ends lost 6 bases and 4 bases respectively, with 13 bases between them. This CDR3 contains 13 residues. Germline-derived CDR1 and CDR2 are SGHDT and YYEEEE. The CDR3 DNA reads as TGTGCCAGCAACCCTACAGGGCGCACTGAAGCTTTCTTT. Residues: CASNPTGRTEAFF.

This clone was counted once. CDR3 loop: CASSVGGGTDTQYF. CDR3 DNA: TGTGCCAGCAGTGTGGGGGGGGGCACAGATACGCAGTATTTT. The V and J genes are TRBV2 and TRBJ2-3; TRBD2 matches at 7 bases. With 4 bases clipped from V and 1 base from J, the junction kept 2 bases outside the gene matches. The CDR3 is 14 residues long. CDR1 SNHLY and CDR2 FYNNEI come from the germline V gene.

This clone was seen only a few times. V and J are TRBV13 and TRBJ2-3; 7 bases agree with TRBD2. The J segment lost 2 bases and the V segment lost 5 bases, leaving 10 bases of the junction unmatched. CDR1 is PRHDT, CDR2 FYEKMQ, per germline (reference sequence). This CDR3 has 16 residues. The CDR3 region is CASSDSSGGFTDTQYF. The CDR3 nucleotides read TGTGCCAGCAGCGACTCTAGCGGTGGCTTCACAGATACGCAGTATTTT.